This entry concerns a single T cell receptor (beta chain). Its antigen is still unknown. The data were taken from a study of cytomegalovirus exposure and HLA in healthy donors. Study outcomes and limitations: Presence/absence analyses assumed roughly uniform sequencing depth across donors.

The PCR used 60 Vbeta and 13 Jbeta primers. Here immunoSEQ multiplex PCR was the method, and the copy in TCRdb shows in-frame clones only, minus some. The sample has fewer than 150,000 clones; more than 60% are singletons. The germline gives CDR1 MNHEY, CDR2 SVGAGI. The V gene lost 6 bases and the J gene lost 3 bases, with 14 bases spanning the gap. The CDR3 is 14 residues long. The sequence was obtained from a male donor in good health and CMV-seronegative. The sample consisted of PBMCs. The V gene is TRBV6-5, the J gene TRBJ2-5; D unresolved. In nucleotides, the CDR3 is TGTGCCAGCAGAAAGTTACTAAACGAAGAGACCCAGTACTTC. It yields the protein CASRKLLNEETQYF.